This TCR beta chain was sequenced during a study of metastatic and nonmetastatic thyroid tumors. The wider study: It was across blood and tumor or nodule tissue from malignant and benign thyroid patients that repertoires were compared.

The authors' processing: The study took CDR3 differences across clinicopathological groups and made a distant-metastasis classifier for papillary thyroid cancer from them. Via MiXCR, TCRdb re-called the PCR reads. In this record, the V and J calls reflect TCRdb's handling and not the investigators' own analysis. The sample carries about 27,000 clones, around 24% recorded once. V lost 7 bases, J lost 0 bases, and 2 bases stayed unmatched. Germline V gene sequence: CDR1 SNHLY, CDR2 FYNNEI. This CDR3 has 14 amino acids. Every patient was untreated before thyroid surgery. Study-wide points: According to reports, the diversity of TCR beta was significantly higher in malignant thyroid tumors than in benign nodules, and this held in both blood and tumor samples.

This clone was counted at least ten times. Its target is unknown. The chain combines TRBV2 with TRBJ2-1; 8 positions match TRBD2. Sequencing was performed on blood. This clonotype was obtained from a female donor with papillary thyroid cancer or a benign thyroid nodule (not recorded which). Some clones in this sample may be carry-over from other donors' samples. CDR3 amino acids: CASNGLASYNEQFF. In DNA form, the CDR3 reads TGTGCCAGCAATGGACTAGCCTCCTACAATGAGCAGTTCTTC. The whole variable domain, remainder taken from reference TRBV2 and TRBJ2-1, is EPEVTQTPSHQVTQMGQEVILRCVPISNHLYFYWYRQILGQKVEFLVSFYNNEISEKSEIFDDQFSVERPDGSNFTLKIRSTKLEDSAMYFCASNGLASYNEQFFGPGTRLTVL.